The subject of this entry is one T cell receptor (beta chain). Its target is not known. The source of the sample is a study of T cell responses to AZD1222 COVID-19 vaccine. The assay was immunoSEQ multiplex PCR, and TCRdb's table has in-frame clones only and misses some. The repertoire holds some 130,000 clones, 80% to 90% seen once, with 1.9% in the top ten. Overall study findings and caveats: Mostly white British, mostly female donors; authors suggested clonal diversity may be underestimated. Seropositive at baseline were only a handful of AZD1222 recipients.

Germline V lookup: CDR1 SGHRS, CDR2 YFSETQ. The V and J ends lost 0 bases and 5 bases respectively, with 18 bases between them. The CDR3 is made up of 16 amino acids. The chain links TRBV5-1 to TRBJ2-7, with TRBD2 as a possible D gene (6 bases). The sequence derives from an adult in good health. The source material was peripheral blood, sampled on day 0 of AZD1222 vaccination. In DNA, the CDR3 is TGCGCCAGCAGCTTGGGTACGGGAGCGCCCCAGAACGAGCAGTACTTC. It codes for CASSLGTGAPQNEQYF.